This T cell receptor (beta chain) was captured by sequencing in a study of cytomegalovirus exposure and HLA in healthy donors. Study at large: The same platform as the approximately 700 first-cohort repertoires was used for the 95 to 150 validation repertoires, a later analysis reported.

Generated by immunoSEQ multiplex PCR, the TCRdb table keeps only in-frame clones and is missing some. This sample yields over 150,000 clones, of which 84% are seen a single time; under 3.5% belongs to the top ten. Findings of the study overall: Clusters of TCRs from the first cohort tended to co-occur in the 130 or so validation repertoires (as a later analysis found). Listed as cytomegalovirus-associated were 150 or so TCR beta chains. There were a few CMV-associated chains whose specificity for CMV antigens was confirmed in vitro.

The CDR3 runs 15 residues. Trimming took 6 bases from V and 2 from J; bases not matched to a gene: 5. Germline-derived CDR1 and CDR2 are LNHDA and SQIVND (reference sequence). Regarding this clone: The antigen remains unidentified.

This rearrangement joins TRBV19 to TRBJ2-3; 10 positions agree with TRBD2. Sequencing was done on a sample of PBMCs. This TCR was sampled from a woman between 18 and 30 years old in good health and CMV-seropositive. CDR3 nucleotide sequence: TGTGCCAGTAGAAGTACTAGCGGGGACACAGATACGCAGTATTTT. Protein: CASRSTSGDTDTQYF.